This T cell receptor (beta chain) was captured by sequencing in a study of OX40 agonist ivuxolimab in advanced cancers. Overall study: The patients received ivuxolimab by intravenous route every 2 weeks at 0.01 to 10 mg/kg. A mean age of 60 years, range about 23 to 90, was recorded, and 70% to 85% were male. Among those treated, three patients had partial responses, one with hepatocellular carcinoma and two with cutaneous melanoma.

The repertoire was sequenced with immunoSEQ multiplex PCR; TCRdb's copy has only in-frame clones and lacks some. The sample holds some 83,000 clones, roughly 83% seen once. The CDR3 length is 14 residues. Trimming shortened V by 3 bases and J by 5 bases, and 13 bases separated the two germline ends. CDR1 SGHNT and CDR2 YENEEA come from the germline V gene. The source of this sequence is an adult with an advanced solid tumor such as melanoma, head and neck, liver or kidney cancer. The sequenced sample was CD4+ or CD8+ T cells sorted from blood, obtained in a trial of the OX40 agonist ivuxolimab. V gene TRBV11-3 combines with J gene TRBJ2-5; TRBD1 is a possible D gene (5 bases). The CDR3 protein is CASSFGGAWETQYF. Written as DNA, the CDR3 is TGTGCCAGCAGCTTCGGTGGGGCCTGGGAGACCCAGTACTTC.